This TCR beta chain comes out of a study of blood T cell repertoires in COVID-19. Looking at the study overall: Samples came from the United States, Italy and Spain, spanning acute and convalescent COVID-19. The cDNA or gDNA used as material had been derived from T cells, B-cell-depleted T cells, or PBMCs.

Authors' data handling: Amplified reference gene primers provided the basis for estimating nucleated cell counts. This table comes from immunoSEQ multiplex PCR, and its TCRdb copy is limited to in-frame clones, with some not included. V, J and clone size are those of that table, while D and trimming were read from the DNA. The sample yields over 130,000 clones, 60% to 85% seen once. The J segment lost 3 bases and the V segment lost 2 bases, leaving 7 bases of the junction unmatched. CDR3 length: 15 residues. Germline CDR1 PRHDT, CDR2 FYEKMQ (reference sequence). This clone was seen more than once but under ten times.

This clonotype was obtained from an elderly woman with active or convalescent COVID-19. The V gene is TRBV13, the J gene TRBJ2-7, with 7 bases identical to TRBD2. Sequencing was done on a sample of peripheral blood. The DNA for the CDR3 is TGTGCCAGCAGCTTAAGTTCCAGCGGGGACTACGAGCAGTACTTC. Translation gives CASSLSSSGDYEQYF.